This TCR beta chain was recovered during a study of cytomegalovirus exposure and HLA in healthy donors. About the research overall: A data release that came early held roughly 90 million unique TCRs from HLA-typed donors. Approximately 81% of more than 300 genotyped donors fell in the Caucasian-associated ancestry cluster. The study, taken as a whole, reports: Some public TCRs appeared in many individuals, while most sequences were rare.

This clone was picked up one time. As yet, its antigen is unknown. In the PCR, 60 Vbeta and 13 Jbeta primers were used. Assay used: immunoSEQ multiplex PCR; TCRdb lists only in-frame clones, some missing. The sample lists about 130,000 clones; approximately 87% were seen once. V lost 2 bases, J lost 6 bases, and 12 bases stayed unmatched. This CDR3 is 16 amino acids long. CDR1 and CDR2 (germline): MNHNS, SASEGT. Despite likely unrecorded immune exposures, the donors were nominally healthy at the time of sampling. This sequence was found in a man between 35 and 55 years old in good health and CMV-seronegative. The chain combines TRBV6-1 with TRBJ2-5, with 7 bases matching TRBD2. The specimen sequenced was PBMCs. CDR3 protein: CASSEFLGGGWKTQYF. For the CDR3, the DNA is TGTGCCAGCAGTGAATTCCTTGGCGGGGGTTGGAAGACCCAGTACTTC.